The 8 T cell receptor beta chains presented below share a single source sample, sequenced in a study of spatial heterogeneity in lung cancer. These receptors are not linked to any known antigen. Via MiXCR, TCRdb re-called the 5' RACE reads, giving one row per CDR3 protein. The sample carries 11,000 to 15,000 distinct CDR3 sequences, approximately 4.5% recorded once. The time point here: sample taken at primary tumor resection. General study results and limits: The number of expanded tumor alpha and beta chains correlated with mutation number.

The input for sequencing was lung tumor tissue, taken at surgery. These receptors were taken from a female donor with early-stage non-small cell lung cancer.

The chain recombines TRBV6-2 or TRBV6-3 with TRBJ2-7; D uncertain. Deletions cut 5 bases from V and 3 bases from J, with 5 bases between. The CDR3 runs 11 residues. Germline V CDR1 and CDR2: MNHEY, SVGEGT. CDR3 nucleotides: TGTGCCAGCAGTCGCTACTACGAGCAGTACTTC. Protein sequence: CASSRYYEQYF.

This clonotype has a count of ten or more. The V gene is TRBV7-2, the J gene TRBJ2-2; D may be TRBD2 (5 bases). Germline assignment: CDR1 SGHTA and CDR2 FQGNSA. This CDR3 has 14 residues. V was pared by 2 bases and J by 4 bases, with 8 bases between. The CDR3, as DNA: TGTGCCAGCAGCTTACGGGGTGGCACCGGGGAGCTGTTTTTT. It encodes CASSLRGGTGELFF.

This clonotype was observed many times. The CDR3, as DNA: TGCAGTGCCTACGTAAACTATGGCTACACCTTC. It codes for CSAYVNYGYTF. The chain has TRBV20-1 and TRBJ1-2; D not resolved. CDR3 length: 11 amino acids. CDR1 DFQATT and CDR2 SNEGSKA come from the germline V gene (reference sequence). The V and J ends lost 6 bases and 2 bases respectively, with 7 bases between them.

There are many counts of this clonotype. The rearrangement joins TRBV29-1 to TRBJ2-7; 13 bases line up with TRBD2. The CDR3 covers 13 residues. The trim removed 3 bases at V and 5 bases at J, leaving 1 base unmatched. Germline values: CDR1 SQVTM, CDR2 ANQGSEA. The CDR3: CSVDGTSGDEQYF. CDR3 coding DNA: TGCAGCGTTGACGGGACTAGCGGGGACGAGCAGTACTTC.

This clonotype was picked up a small number of times. The chain combines TRBV11-3 with TRBJ2-2; D uncertain. Trimming took 6 bases from V and 7 from J, leaving 6 bases between them. The CDR3 contains 11 residues. Germline lookup yields CDR1 SGHNT and CDR2 YENEEA. CDR3 in DNA: TGTGCCAGCAGTCTTAACGGGGAGCTGTTTTTT. It specifies CASSLNGELFF.

This clonotype was detected many times. V is TRBV5-4 and J is TRBJ2-3, with no clear D. Trimming pared 3 bases from V and 0 bases from J, leaving 14 bases between. CDR1 is SGHNT, CDR2 YYREEE, per germline (reference sequence). This CDR3 contains 16 residues. The CDR3 nucleotides read TGTGCCAGCAGCTATAGATCCCACCATAGCACAGATACGCAGTATTTT. Translation gives CASSYRSHHSTDTQYF.

This clonotype was seen repeatedly, ten times or more. The chain is built from TRBV10-2 and TRBJ2-7; D is undetermined. Germline CDR1 and CDR2: WSHSY and SAAADI. V lost 3 bases to trimming and J lost 0 bases, with 9 bases between them. This CDR3 has 14 residues. For the CDR3, the DNA is TGCGCCAGCAGTGACCCCAGGAGCTCCTACGAGCAGTACTTC. Its protein product is CASSDPRSSYEQYF.

This clonotype was observed many times. V is TRBV20-1 and J is TRBJ2-7; 12 nucleotides line up with TRBD2. Germline V gene sequence: CDR1 DFQATT, CDR2 SNEGSKA (reference sequence). V gave up 5 bases and J gave up 7 bases; unmatched junction bases: 6. The CDR3 loop spans 13 amino acids. The CDR3 reads CSARTSGTSEQYF. CDR3 DNA sequence: TGCAGTGCTCGGACTAGCGGGACTAGTGAGCAGTACTTC.